The next 14 T cell receptor beta chains were all read from a single sample in a study of T cell responses to AZD1222 COVID-19 vaccine. TCRdb keeps only in-frame clones here, not all; method: immunoSEQ multiplex PCR. The sample holds fewer than 200,000 clones, roughly 92% seen once. The sample in question was peripheral blood, obtained on day 0 of AZD1222 vaccination. The receptor set was obtained from an adult in good health.

The chain joins TRBV14 to TRBJ2-3; no firm D call. V was trimmed by 1 base and J by 5 bases, leaving 13 bases between them. CDR3 length: 15 amino acids. Germline assignment: CDR1 SGHDN and CDR2 FVKESK. The CDR3 is CASSQGASVGDTQYF. CDR3 coding DNA: TGTGCCAGCAGCCAAGGGGCCTCGGTGGGAGATACGCAGTATTTT.

The J gene is TRBJ1-5, the V gene TRBV28; TRBD1 matches 8 bases. This CDR3 spans 16 amino acids. J was trimmed by 2 bases and V by 2 bases; bases with no gene match: 5. Looked up from germline, CDR1 is MDHEN and CDR2 is SYDVKM. The CDR3 is CASSLRGQGGNQPQHF. CDR3 nucleotide sequence: TGTGCCAGCAGTTTACGTGGACAGGGTGGCAATCAGCCCCAGCATTTT.

The chain is built from TRBV28 and TRBJ1-1; a weak D match, TRBD1 (5 bases). Between the trimmed V and J ends, which lost 1 base and 10 bases, there was a span of 10 bases. This CDR3 is built from 12 residues. Germline V gives CDR1 MDHEN, CDR2 SYDVKM. Written as DNA, the CDR3 is TGTGCCAGCAGTTTATTGGGGGTCTCAGCTTTCTTT. This gives the protein CASSLLGVSAFF.

This chain connects TRBV7-3 to TRBJ2-7; D call uncertain. The V and J ends lost 1 base and 5 bases respectively, with 9 bases between them. The CDR3 runs to 13 residues. Germline-derived CDR1 and CDR2 are SGHTA and FQGTGA. CDR3 DNA sequence: TGTGCCAGCAGCTTAATCTCGGGCGACGAGCAGTACTTC. The encoded protein is CASSLISGDEQYF.

Of note for this clone: The same CDR3 also results from other DNA sequences found in this sample. The genes are TRBV14 and TRBJ2-7; D ambiguous. V gave up 1 base and J gave up 7 bases, with 5 bases separating them. The CDR3 has 11 amino acids. Germline CDR1 SGHDN, CDR2 FVKESK. The CDR3 sequence: CASSQGGEQYF. The CDR3 DNA reads TGTGCCAGCAGCCAAGGGGGAGAGCAGTACTTC.

As for this clone: The junction departs from the called germline gene at one end, perhaps through a read error. The J gene is TRBJ2-2, the V gene TRBV2; possible D gene TRBD1, 6 bases. Germline CDR1 reads SNHLY; CDR2 reads FYNNEI. The CDR3 is 15 amino acids. CDR3 nucleotide sequence: TGTGCCAGCAGGGAAGACAGGACGAACACCGGGGAGCTGTTTTTT. As protein: CASREDRTNTGELFF.

This chain uses TRBV9 with TRBJ2-7; D unresolved. The CDR3 consists of 13 residues. Germline V CDR1 and CDR2: SGDLS, YYNGEE. V lost 4 bases, J lost 0 bases, and 8 bases lay in between. The CDR3 nucleotides are TGTGCCAGCAGCCCAACGAGCTCCTACGAGCAGTACTTC. Its translation is CASSPTSSYEQYF.

The chain joins TRBV5-1 to TRBJ1-1; D uncertain. CDR1 SGHRS and CDR2 YFSETQ come from the germline V gene. V lost 3 bases, J lost 2 bases, and 11 bases lay in between. The length of the CDR3 is 14 residues. For the CDR3, the DNA is TGCGCCAGCAGCTATAAGGCAGCAAACACTGAAGCTTTCTTT. Amino acids: CASSYKAANTEAFF. The full variable domain, rest sourced from reference TRBV5-1 and TRBJ1-1, is KAGVTQTPRYLIKTRGQQVTLSCSPISGHRSVSWYQQTPGQGLQFLFEYFSETQRNKGNFPGRFSGRQFSNSRSEMNVSTLELGDSALYLCASSYKAANTEAFFGQGTRLTVV.

This chain links TRBV5-1 with TRBJ2-7; 14 bases fit TRBD2. The CDR3 runs to 17 residues. J was trimmed by 1 base and V by 0 bases; bases with no gene match: 3. CDR1 is SGHRS and CDR2 is YFSETQ in the germline V gene. The CDR3 loop is CASSLGLAGGQSYEQYF. DNA of the CDR3: TGCGCCAGCAGCTTGGGACTAGCGGGAGGGCAATCCTACGAGCAGTACTTC.

About this clone: Other DNA sequences from this sample encode an identical CDR3 as well. J is TRBJ2-6 and V is TRBV6-2 or TRBV6-3; D is unresolved. The V end was cut by 2 bases, the J end by 0 bases, with 5 bases between. Germline V gives CDR1 MNHEY, CDR2 SVGEGT. The CDR3 consists of 15 residues. CDR3 coding DNA: TGTGCCAGCAGTTACCGTCACTCTGGGGCCAACGTCCTGACTTTC. As protein: CASSYRHSGANVLTF.

This clone appeared once. The chain has TRBV18 and TRBJ1-2; the D gene is possibly TRBD1 (6 bases). CDR3 length: 14 amino acids. V lost 6 bases, J lost 3 bases, and 14 bases lay in between. The germline CDR1 and CDR2 sequences are KGHSH and LQKENI. Here the CDR3 DNA reads TGTGCCAGCTCCCCGGCAGGGGACTACTATGGCTACACCTTC. It codes for CASSPAGDYYGYTF.

This clone appeared a few times. The genes are TRBV5-1 and TRBJ1-4, with D hard to call. Germline CDR1 SGHRS, CDR2 YFSETQ. The V end lost 2 bases, the J end lost 1 base, and 9 bases lay between the germline ends. This CDR3 spans 15 amino acids. The CDR3 spells CASSLSGVTNEKLFF. CDR3 bases: TGCGCCAGCAGCTTAAGTGGGGTAACTAATGAAAAACTGTTTTTT.

The table lists this clone with a count of one. V usage is TRBV2 and J usage is TRBJ1-4; D might be TRBD1 (5 bases). The germline CDR1 and CDR2 sequences are SNHLY and FYNNEI. The V end lost 6 bases, the J end lost 2 bases, and 10 bases lay between the germline ends. The CDR3 sequence is 14 residues long. In DNA form, the CDR3 reads TGTGCCAGCAGCGCAGGGTCGACTAATGAAAAACTGTTTTTT. Protein product: CASSAGSTNEKLFF.

A single count supports this clone. The chain is built from TRBV7-3 and TRBJ2-1; tentatively, D is TRBD2 (7 bases). Trimming took off 4 bases at V and 5 bases at J, with 18 bases between the two ends. The CDR3 length is 16 residues. Germline assignment: CDR1 SGHTA and CDR2 FQGTGA. The DNA for the CDR3 is TGTGCCAGCAGCTCAACTATGGCGGGGGCCCACAATGAGCAGTTCTTC. Its protein is CASSSTMAGAHNEQFF.